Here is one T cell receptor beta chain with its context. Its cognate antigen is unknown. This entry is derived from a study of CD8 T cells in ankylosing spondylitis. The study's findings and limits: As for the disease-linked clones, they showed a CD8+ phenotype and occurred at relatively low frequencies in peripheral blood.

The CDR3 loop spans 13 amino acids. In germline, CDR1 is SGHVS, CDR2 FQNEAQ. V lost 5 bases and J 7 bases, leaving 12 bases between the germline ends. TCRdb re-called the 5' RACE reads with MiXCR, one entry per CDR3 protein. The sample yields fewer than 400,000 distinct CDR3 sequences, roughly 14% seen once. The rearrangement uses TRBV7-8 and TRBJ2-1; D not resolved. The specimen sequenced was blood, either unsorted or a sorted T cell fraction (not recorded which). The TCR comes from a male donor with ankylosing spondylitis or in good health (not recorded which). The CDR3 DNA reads TGTGCCAGCAGCCCTCTTATGGGAAATGAGCAGTTCTTC. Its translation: CASSPLMGNEQFF. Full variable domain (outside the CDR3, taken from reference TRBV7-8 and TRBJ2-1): GAGVSQSPRYKVAKRGQDVALRCDPISGHVSLFWYQQALGQGPEFLTYFQNEAQLDKSGLPSDRFFAERPEGSVSTLKIQRTQQEDSAVYLCASSPLMGNEQFFGPGTRLTVL.